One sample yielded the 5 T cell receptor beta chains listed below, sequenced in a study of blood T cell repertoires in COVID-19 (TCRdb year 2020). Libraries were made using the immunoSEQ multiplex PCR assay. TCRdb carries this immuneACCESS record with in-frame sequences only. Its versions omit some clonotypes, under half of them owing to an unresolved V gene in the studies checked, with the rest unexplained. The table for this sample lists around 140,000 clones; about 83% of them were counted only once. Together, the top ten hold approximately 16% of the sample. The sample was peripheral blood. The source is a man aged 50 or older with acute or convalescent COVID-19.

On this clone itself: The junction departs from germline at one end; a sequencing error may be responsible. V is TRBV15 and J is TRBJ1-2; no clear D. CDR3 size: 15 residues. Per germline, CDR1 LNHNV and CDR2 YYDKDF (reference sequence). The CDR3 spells CATSGEIGPNYGYTF. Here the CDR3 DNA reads TGTGCCACCAGCGGAGAGATTGGGCCGAACTATGGCTACACCTTC.

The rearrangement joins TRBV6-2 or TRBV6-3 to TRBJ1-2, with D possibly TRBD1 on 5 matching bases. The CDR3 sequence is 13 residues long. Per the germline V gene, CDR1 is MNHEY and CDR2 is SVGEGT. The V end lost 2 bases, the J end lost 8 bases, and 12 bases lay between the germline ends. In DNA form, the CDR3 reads TGTGCCAGCAGTTACGGGACTCCGGGGGGCTACACCTTC. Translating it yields CASSYGTPGGYTF.

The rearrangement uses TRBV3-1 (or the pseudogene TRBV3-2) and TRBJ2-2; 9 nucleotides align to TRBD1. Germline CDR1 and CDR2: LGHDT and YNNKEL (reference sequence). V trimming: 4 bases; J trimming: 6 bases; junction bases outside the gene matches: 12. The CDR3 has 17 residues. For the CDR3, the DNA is TGTGCCAGCAGCCGAAGGACAGGGGTGCTCGTGGCCGGGGAGCTGTTTTTT. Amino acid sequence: CASSRRTGVLVAGELFF.

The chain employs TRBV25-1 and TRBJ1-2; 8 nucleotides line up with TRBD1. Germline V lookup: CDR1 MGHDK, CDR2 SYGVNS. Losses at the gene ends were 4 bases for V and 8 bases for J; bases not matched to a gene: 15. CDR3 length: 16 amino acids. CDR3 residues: CASSAIPDRENRGYTF. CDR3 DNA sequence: TGTGCCAGCAGTGCTATACCGGACAGGGAGAATCGGGGCTACACCTTC.

The CDR3 nucleotides are TGTGCCAGCAGCCCAGCCCTGGAGGGCTACACCTTC. Its protein product is CASSPALEGYTF. V usage is TRBV5-5 and J usage is TRBJ1-2; D ambiguous. The CDR3 is 12 amino acids. The V gene lost 4 bases and the J gene lost 8 bases, with 12 bases spanning the gap. Germline CDR1 is SGHKS and CDR2 is YYEKEE (reference sequence).